Listed here is a single TCR beta chain. Its antigen is not identified. The PCR contained 60 Vbeta and 13 Jbeta primers. Profiled with immunoSEQ multiplex PCR; TCRdb holds only in-frame clones, not every one. In the table there are about 130,000 clones, over 60% of which are singletons. These data originate in a study of cytomegalovirus exposure and HLA in healthy donors. Broader study findings: Later analysis suggested most CMV-associated TCR beta chains were HLA-restricted.

The CDR3 extends over 13 amino acids. Looked up from germline, CDR1 is MGHRA and CDR2 is YSYEKL. The V segment lost 9 bases and the J segment 4 bases; nucleotides outside the gene matches: 9. The sequence was collected from a young man in good health and CMV-seronegative. The chain links TRBV4-1 to TRBJ2-7; 7 positions match TRBD2. The sequenced material came from PBMCs. This chain's CDR3 is CASRAGTGYEQYF. The CDR3 nucleotides are TGCGCCAGTCGAGCGGGAACTGGTTACGAGCAGTACTTC.